This entry is about one T cell receptor (beta chain). The data stem from a study of shared T cell receptors in the human thymus. Using immunoSEQ multiplex PCR, the repertoire was profiled, and TCRdb retains in-frame clones only, with some absent. This sample has roughly 410,000 clones, with 95% found just once. With 4 bases clipped from V and 4 bases from J, the junction kept 4 bases outside the gene matches. This CDR3 contains 14 residues. Germline V CDR1 and CDR2: SGHNT, YYREEE (reference sequence). This clonotype was obtained from a human donor. Specimen: thymocytes. This chain uses TRBV5-4 with TRBJ2-2; 7 bases match TRBD1. Here the CDR3 reads CASSGPGGTGELFF. As DNA, the CDR3 is TGTGCCAGCAGCGGACCAGGGGGCACCGGGGAGCTGTTTTTT.